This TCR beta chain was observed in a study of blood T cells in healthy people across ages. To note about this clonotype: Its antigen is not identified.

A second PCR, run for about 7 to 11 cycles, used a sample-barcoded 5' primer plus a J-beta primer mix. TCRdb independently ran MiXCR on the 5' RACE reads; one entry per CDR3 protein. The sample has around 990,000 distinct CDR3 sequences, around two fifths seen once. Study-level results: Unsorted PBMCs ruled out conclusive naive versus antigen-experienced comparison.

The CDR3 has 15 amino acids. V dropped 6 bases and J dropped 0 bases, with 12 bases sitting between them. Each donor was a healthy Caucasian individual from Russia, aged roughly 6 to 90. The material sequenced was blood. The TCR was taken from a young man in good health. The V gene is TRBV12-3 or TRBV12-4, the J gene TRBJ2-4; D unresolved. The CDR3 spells CASSPRPAAKNIQYF. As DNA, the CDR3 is TGTGCCAGCAGCCCCCGCCCCGCAGCCAAAAACATTCAGTACTTC.